Presented here are 13 T cell receptor beta chains from one specimen sequenced in a study of shared clonotypes between healthy human individuals. Clones were sequenced by immunoSEQ multiplex PCR, and TCRdb holds only the in-frame ones, with some missing. The table records over 850,000 clones, roughly 74% of them present only once. Sequencing was carried out using memory CD4+ T cells from PBMCs. Subset meaning: CD45RA-negative fraction. These receptors were collected from a man between 18 and 35 years old in good health. Some clones in this sample may be carry-over from other donors' samples.

The chain carries TRBV7-9 and TRBJ2-1; 8 positions match TRBD2. The CDR3 sequence is 15 residues long. V gave up 5 bases and J gave up 0 bases; unmatched junction bases: 3. The V gene's germline CDR1 is SEHNR and CDR2 FQNEAQ (reference sequence). The CDR3 protein is CASSGAGGSYNEQFF. CDR3 DNA sequence: TGTGCCAGCAGCGGGGCGGGGGGCTCCTACAATGAGCAGTTCTTC.

About this clone: This sequence may be a read error, since a much larger clone differs from it by one base. This sequence joins TRBV7-2 and TRBJ2-3, with D unresolved. In germline, CDR1 is SGHTA, CDR2 FQGNSA. CDR3 size: 11 residues. With 3 bases removed from V and 6 bases from J, the gap between germline ends came to 4 bases. CDR3 sequence: CASSFRDTQYF. Here the CDR3 DNA reads TGTGCCAGCAGCTTCCGGGATACGCAGTATTTT.

The chain combines TRBV10-1 with TRBJ2-2; 7 bases match TRBD1. Germline assignment: CDR1 WNHNN and CDR2 SYGVQD (reference sequence). V shed 2 bases, J shed 9 bases, and the junction held 3 bases outside the gene matches. The length of the CDR3 is 13 residues. The CDR3 nucleotides are TGCGCCAGCAGTGAGAGGGGGCGCCGGGAGCTGTTTTTT. The encoded protein is CASSERGRRELFF.

Worth noting for this clone: Distinct nucleotide sequences in the sample also encode this CDR3. CDR3 DNA sequence: TGTGCCTGGAGTCCGAGTAGCAATCAGCCCCAGCATTTT. Protein sequence: CAWSPSSNQPQHF. This chain connects TRBV30 to TRBJ1-5, with D unclear. Germline V gene data show CDR1 as GTSNPN and CDR2 as SVGIG (reference sequence). CDR3 size: 13 residues. The V end was cut by 2 bases, the J end by 0 bases, with 5 bases between.

The chain uses TRBV7-3 and TRBJ2-3, with 8 positions matching TRBD2. V was clipped by 8 bases and J by 1 base; unmatched bases: 11. The CDR3 loop spans 16 amino acids. Per germline, CDR1 SGHTA and CDR2 FQGTGA. CDR3 DNA: TGTGCCAGCCGAAACCAGCGGGAGTGGGGCACAGATACGCAGTATTTT. As protein: CASRNQREWGTDTQYF.

The rearrangement joins TRBV6-1 to TRBJ1-4; D is unresolved. Trimming cost V 6 bases and J 7 bases, with 6 bases left between them. Germline V CDR1 and CDR2: MNHNS, SASEGT. The CDR3 covers 11 residues. DNA of the CDR3: TGTGCCAGCAGCTCAACTGAAAAACTGTTTTTT. Its protein is CASSSTEKLFF.

This rearrangement joins TRBV15 to TRBJ2-6; 7 nucleotides match TRBD1. The CDR3 extends over 17 amino acids. Germline V gene sequence: CDR1 LNHNV, CDR2 YYDKDF (reference sequence). After removal of 5 bases from V and 3 bases from J, the junction contained 10 bases not matched to a gene. The CDR3 here is CATSLGTGALGANVLTF. CDR3 DNA: TGTGCCACCAGCCTAGGTACAGGGGCGCTTGGGGCCAACGTCCTGACTTTC.

This clone was seen more than once but under ten times. The V call is TRBV27, the J call TRBJ2-5, with 8 bases matching TRBD2. The germline V gene encodes CDR1 MNHEY and CDR2 SMNVEV (reference sequence). This CDR3 has 16 amino acids. The V segment lost 3 bases and the J segment 1 base; nucleotides outside the gene matches: 7. This CDR3 is CASSFDGRAFQETQYF. For the CDR3, the DNA is TGTGCCAGCAGTTTTGACGGGAGGGCCTTCCAAGAGACCCAGTACTTC.

This rearrangement joins TRBV6-1 to TRBJ1-1, with TRBD1 matching over 7 bases. From germline, CDR1 is MNHNS and CDR2 SASEGT. The V and J ends lost 5 bases and 0 bases, in that order; junction bases with no gene match: 3. The CDR3 contains 14 residues. Here the CDR3 reads CASSWDSLNTEAFF. The CDR3 DNA reads as TGTGCCAGCAGTTGGGACAGCTTGAACACTGAAGCTTTCTTT.

This chain connects TRBV7-2 to TRBJ2-7, with 8 bases identical to TRBD1. The CDR3 runs to 16 residues. J was trimmed by 4 bases and V by 2 bases; bases with no gene match: 10. Germline CDR1 and CDR2: SGHTA and FQGNSA. This CDR3 is CASSLLYGQGAYEQYF. CDR3 bases: TGTGCCAGCAGCTTATTGTATGGGCAGGGGGCGTACGAGCAGTACTTC.

This chain uses TRBV27 with TRBJ1-5; possibly TRBD1 for D (6 bases). This CDR3 spans 12 amino acids. Trimming took off 6 bases at V and 7 bases at J, with 10 bases between the two ends. Germline lookup yields CDR1 MNHEY and CDR2 SMNVEV (reference sequence). The CDR3: CASRTGSQPQHF. The CDR3 DNA is TGTGCCAGCAGAACAGGGTCCCAGCCCCAGCATTTT.

V gene TRBV2 combines with J gene TRBJ2-5, with 7 bases matching TRBD1. CDR3 size: 14 residues. With V trimmed by 7 bases and J by 4 bases, 9 bases remained unmatched. CDR1 is SNHLY, CDR2 FYNNEI, per germline. The CDR3 is CASTLSGTAETQYF. CDR3 sequence (DNA): TGTGCCAGCACCCTTTCGGGGACAGCAGAGACCCAGTACTTC.

The V call is TRBV10-1, the J call TRBJ1-3; D is undetermined. Germline CDR1 reads WNHNN; CDR2 reads SYGVQD (reference sequence). The CDR3 contains 14 residues. V shed 4 bases and J shed 4 bases, with 11 bases lying between them. The CDR3 here is CASSAGRGGNTIYF. Here the CDR3 DNA reads TGCGCCAGCAGTGCCGGGAGAGGAGGAAACACCATATATTTT.